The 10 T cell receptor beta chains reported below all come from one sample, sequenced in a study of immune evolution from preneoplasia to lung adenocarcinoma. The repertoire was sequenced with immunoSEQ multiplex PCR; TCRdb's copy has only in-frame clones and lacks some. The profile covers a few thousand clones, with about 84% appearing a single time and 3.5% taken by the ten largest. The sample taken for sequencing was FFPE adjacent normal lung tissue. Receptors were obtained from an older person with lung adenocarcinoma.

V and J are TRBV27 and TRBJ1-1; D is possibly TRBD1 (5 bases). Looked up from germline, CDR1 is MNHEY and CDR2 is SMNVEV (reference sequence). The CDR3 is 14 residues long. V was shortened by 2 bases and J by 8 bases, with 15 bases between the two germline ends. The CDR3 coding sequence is TGTGCCAGCAGTTTAGGGGGTCTTAGTTCCGAAGCTTTCTTT. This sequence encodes CASSLGGLSSEAFF.

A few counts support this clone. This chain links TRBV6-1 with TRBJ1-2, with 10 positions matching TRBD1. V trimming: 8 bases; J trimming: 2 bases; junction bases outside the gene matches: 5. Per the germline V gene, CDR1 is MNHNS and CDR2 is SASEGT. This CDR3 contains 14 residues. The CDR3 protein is CASQDRGRNYGYTF. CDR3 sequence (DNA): TGTGCCAGCCAAGACAGGGGGCGGAACTATGGCTACACCTTC.

The DNA of the CDR3 is TGTGCCAGCAGCGGCGGCGGGGGGGCCGGAGAGACCCAGTACTTC. Translating gives CASSGGGGAGETQYF. This rearrangement joins TRBV2 to TRBJ2-5; TRBD2 agrees at 9 bases. J was trimmed by 4 bases and V by 6 bases; bases with no gene match: 9. Germline CDR1 SNHLY, CDR2 FYNNEI. There are 15 residues in the CDR3. The whole variable domain, filled in from reference TRBV2 and TRBJ2-5, reads EPEVTQTPSHQVTQMGQEVILRCVPISNHLYFYWYRQILGQKVEFLVSFYNNEISEKSEIFDDQFSVERPDGSNFTLKIRSTKLEDSAMYFCASSGGGGAGETQYFGPGTRLLVL.

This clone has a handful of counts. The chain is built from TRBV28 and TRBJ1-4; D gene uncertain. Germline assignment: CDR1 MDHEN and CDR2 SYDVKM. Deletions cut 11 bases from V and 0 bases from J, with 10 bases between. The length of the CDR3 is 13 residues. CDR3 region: CAGNTATNEKLFF. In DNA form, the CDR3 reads TGTGCCGGCAATACCGCAACTAATGAAAAACTGTTTTTT.

CDR3 residues: CASSVGLAANSYEQYF. The CDR3 nucleotides are TGTGCCAGCAGCGTAGGGCTAGCGGCCAACTCCTACGAGCAGTACTTC. V usage is TRBV9 and J usage is TRBJ2-7, with 7 bases fitting TRBD2. The CDR3 covers 16 residues. V lost 0 bases to trimming and J lost 0 bases; unmatched junction nucleotides: 6. Looked up from germline, CDR1 is SGDLS and CDR2 is YYNGEE.

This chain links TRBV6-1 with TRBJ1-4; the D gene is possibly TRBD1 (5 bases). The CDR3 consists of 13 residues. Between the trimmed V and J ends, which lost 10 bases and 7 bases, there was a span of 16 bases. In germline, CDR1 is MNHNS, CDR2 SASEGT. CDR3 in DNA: TGTGCCACAACCAGCGTGAGGGGTGAAAAACTGTTTTTT. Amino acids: CATTSVRGEKLFF.

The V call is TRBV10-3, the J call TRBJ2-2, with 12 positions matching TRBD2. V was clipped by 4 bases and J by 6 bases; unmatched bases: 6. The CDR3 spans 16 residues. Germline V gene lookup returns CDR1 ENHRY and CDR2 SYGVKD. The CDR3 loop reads CAISVSTSGSPGELFF. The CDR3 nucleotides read TGTGCCATCAGTGTCTCGACTAGCGGGAGCCCCGGGGAGCTGTTTTTT.

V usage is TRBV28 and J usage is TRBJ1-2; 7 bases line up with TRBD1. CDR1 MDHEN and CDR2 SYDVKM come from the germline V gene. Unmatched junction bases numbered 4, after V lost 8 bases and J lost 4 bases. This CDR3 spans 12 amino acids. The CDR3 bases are TGTGCCAGCGGGGACAGTCGCTATGGCTACACCTTC. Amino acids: CASGDSRYGYTF.

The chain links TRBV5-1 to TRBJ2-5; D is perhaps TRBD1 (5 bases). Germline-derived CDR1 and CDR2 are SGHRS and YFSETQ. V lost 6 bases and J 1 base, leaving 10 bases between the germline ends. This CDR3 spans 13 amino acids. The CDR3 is CASKVGVQETQYF. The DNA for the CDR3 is TGCGCCAGCAAGGTAGGGGTCCAAGAGACCCAGTACTTC.

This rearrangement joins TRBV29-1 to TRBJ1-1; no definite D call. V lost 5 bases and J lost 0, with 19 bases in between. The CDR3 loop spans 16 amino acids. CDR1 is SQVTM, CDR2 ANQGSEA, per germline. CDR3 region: CSVHPRGGSMNTEAFF. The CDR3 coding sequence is TGCAGCGTTCACCCCCGGGGTGGGTCCATGAACACTGAAGCTTTCTTT.